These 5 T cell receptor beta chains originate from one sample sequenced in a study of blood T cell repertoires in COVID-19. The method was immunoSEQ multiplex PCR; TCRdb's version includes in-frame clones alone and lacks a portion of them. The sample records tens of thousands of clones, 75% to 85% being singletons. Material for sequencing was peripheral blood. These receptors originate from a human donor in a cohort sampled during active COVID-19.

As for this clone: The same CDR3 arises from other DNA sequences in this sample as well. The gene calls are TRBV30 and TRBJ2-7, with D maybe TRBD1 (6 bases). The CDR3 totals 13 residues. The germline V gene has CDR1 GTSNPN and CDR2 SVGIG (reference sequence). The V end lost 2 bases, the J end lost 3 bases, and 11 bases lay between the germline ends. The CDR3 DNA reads TGTGCCTGGAGTATGGGGGCGAGCTACGAGCAGTACTTC. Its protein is CAWSMGASYEQYF.

CDR3 sequence reads: CATSDPNDYRDTQYF. The CDR3 nucleotides are TGTGCCACCAGTGATCCAAACGACTACCGAGATACGCAGTATTTT. The V call is TRBV24-1, the J call TRBJ2-3, with a possible D match to TRBD2 (5 bases). V was cut by 3 bases and J by 5 bases, with 14 bases left in between. The CDR3 runs to 15 residues. Looked up from germline, CDR1 is KGHDR and CDR2 is SFDVKD.

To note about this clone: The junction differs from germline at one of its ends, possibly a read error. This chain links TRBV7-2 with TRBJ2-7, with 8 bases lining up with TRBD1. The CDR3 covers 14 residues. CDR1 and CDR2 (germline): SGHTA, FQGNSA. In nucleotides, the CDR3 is TGTGCCAGCAGCCCAGGGGGCGCTTCCTCCGAGCAGTACTTC. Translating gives CASSPGGASSEQYF.

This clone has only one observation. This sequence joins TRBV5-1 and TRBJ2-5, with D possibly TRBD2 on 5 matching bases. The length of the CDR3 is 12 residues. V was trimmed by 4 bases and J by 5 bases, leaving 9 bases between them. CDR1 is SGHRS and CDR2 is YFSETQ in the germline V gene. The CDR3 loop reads CASSLTGETQYF. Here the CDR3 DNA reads TGCGCCAGCAGCCTCACGGGGGAGACCCAGTACTTC.

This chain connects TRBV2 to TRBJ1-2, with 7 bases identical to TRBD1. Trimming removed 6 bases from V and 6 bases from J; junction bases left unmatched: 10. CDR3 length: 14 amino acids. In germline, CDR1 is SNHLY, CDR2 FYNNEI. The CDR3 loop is CASREWGQQDGYTF. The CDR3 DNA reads TGTGCCAGCAGGGAGTGGGGACAGCAAGATGGCTACACCTTC.